The 4 T cell receptor beta chains reported below all come from one sample, sequenced in a study of blood T cells in healthy people across ages. PCR was performed a second time for 7 to 11 cycles using a sample-barcoded 5' primer and a J-beta primer mix. TCRdb reprocessed the 5' RACE reads with MiXCR, giving one entry per CDR3 protein. The sample records about 780,000 distinct CDR3 sequences, 55% to 65% being singletons. The specimen was blood. The source is a man aged 25-45 years in good health.

CDR3 sequence: CASSFGQGTGYTF. The CDR3 DNA follows: TGTGCCAGCAGCTTCGGACAGGGGACCGGCTACACCTTC. V and J are TRBV7-2 and TRBJ1-2; 9 bases align to TRBD1. Germline CDR1 is SGHTA and CDR2 is FQGNSA. With V trimmed by 3 bases and J by 8 bases, 4 bases remained unmatched. The CDR3 is 13 residues long.

The gene calls are TRBV27 and TRBJ2-7; 16 nucleotides align to TRBD2. Looked up from germline, CDR1 is MNHEY and CDR2 is SMNVEV (reference sequence). The CDR3 runs 21 residues. J lost 0 bases, V lost 2 bases, and 13 bases had no gene match. CDR3 sequence (DNA): TGTGCCAGCAGTTTAAAACAGCCTGGGACTAGCGGGGGGGCCAGCTCCTACGAGCAGTACTTC. The encoded protein is CASSLKQPGTSGGASSYEQYF.

This chain connects TRBV6-2 or TRBV6-3 to TRBJ2-1; the D gene is possibly TRBD1 (9 bases). Germline V gene sequence: CDR1 MNHEY, CDR2 SVGEGT. V lost 6 bases, J lost 2 bases, and 20 bases lay in between. The length of the CDR3 is 17 residues. Written as DNA, the CDR3 is TGTGCCAGCAGATCGGACAGGGGACTAGTGGCCTACAATGAGCAGTTCTTC. It is translated as CASRSDRGLVAYNEQFF.

The V gene is TRBV29-1, the J gene TRBJ1-2; D is perhaps TRBD1 (6 bases). Between the trimmed V and J ends, which lost 3 bases and 0 bases, there was a span of 11 bases. CDR1 SQVTM and CDR2 ANQGSEA come from the germline V gene. The CDR3 covers 14 residues. DNA of the CDR3: TGCAGCGTTGACGTGGAGGGGGCTAACTATGGCTACACCTTC. It translates to CSVDVEGANYGYTF.